The 6 T cell receptor beta chains below come from one sample, sequenced in a study of T cell repertoires in cytomegalovirus infection. These TCRs are of unknown antigen specificity. Each CDR3 protein gets one entry after TCRdb re-called the reads with MiXCR. The table includes some 100,000 distinct CDR3 sequences, around 30% detected once. The starting material was CD8+ T cells from cultured PBMCs, obtained from culture after CMV antigen stimulation. The receptors stem from a human donor in good health (CMV status not recorded). Some clones in this sample may be carry-over from other donors' samples.

In this sample, this clonotype turned up many times. The rearrangement links TRBV7-6 to TRBJ1-6; D is unclear. The CDR3 loop spans 18 amino acids. Germline-derived CDR1 and CDR2 are SGHVS and FNYEAQ. V lost 0 bases, J lost 0 bases, and 12 bases lay in between. In DNA form, the CDR3 reads TGTGCCAGCAGCTTAGCGGCAGCCATGAGCTCCTATAATTCACCCCTCCACTTT. Its translation: CASSLAAAMSSYNSPLHF.

This clonotype has at least ten counts. The rearrangement links TRBV7-6 to TRBJ2-5; D might be TRBD2 (6 bases). This CDR3 spans 15 amino acids. Trimming cost V 4 bases and J 2 bases, with 14 bases left between them. CDR1 is SGHVS, CDR2 FNYEAQ, per germline. This chain's CDR3 is CASSSIFGGQETQYF. DNA of the CDR3: TGTGCCAGCAGCTCCATCTTTGGGGGGCAAGAGACCCAGTACTTC. Full variable domain (missing parts from reference TRBV7-6 and TRBJ2-5): GAGVSQSPRYKVTKRGQDVALRCDPISGHVSLYWYRQALGQGPEFLTYFNYEAQQDKSGLPNDRFSAERPEGSISTLTIQRTEQRDSAMYRCASSSIFGGQETQYFGPGTRLLVL.

This clonotype was seen once. The chain is built from TRBV19 and TRBJ2-2; D possibly corresponds to TRBD2 (5 bases). The germline V gene encodes CDR1 LNHDA and CDR2 SQIVND (reference sequence). The ends were cut back, 3 bases at V and 5 bases at J, with 7 bases in the middle. The CDR3 covers 13 residues. The CDR3 nucleotides read TGTGCCAGTAGTATCGGGGAGACCGGGGAGCTGTTTTTT. It yields the protein CASSIGETGELFF.

The V call is TRBV28, the J call TRBJ2-3, with D possibly being TRBD2 (6 bases). This CDR3 has 15 amino acids. The germline V gene has CDR1 MDHEN and CDR2 SYDVKM. The V gene lost 2 bases and the J gene lost 0 bases, with 9 bases spanning the gap. The DNA for the CDR3 is TGTGCCAGCAGTTTAAGTGGGACTAGCACAGATACGCAGTATTTT. It codes for CASSLSGTSTDTQYF. Based on the CDR3 plus reference TRBV28 and TRBJ2-3, the full variable domain is DVKVTQSSRYLVKRTGEKVFLECVQDMDHENMFWYRQDPGLGLRLIYFSYDVKMKEKGDIPEGYSVSREKKERFSLILESASTNQTSMYLCASSLSGTSTDTQYFGPGTRLTVL.

This clonotype was seen a few times. V gene TRBV7-9 combines with J gene TRBJ2-3; the D gene is possibly TRBD2 (6 bases). The CDR3 loop spans 15 amino acids. Trimming cost V 5 bases and J 4 bases, with 16 bases left between them. Looked up from germline, CDR1 is SEHNR and CDR2 is FQNEAQ (reference sequence). CDR3 sequence (DNA): TGTGCCAGCAGCCCTGCGGGGAGTGGGGCAGATACGCAGTATTTT. Amino acids: CASSPAGSGADTQYF.

Only a few counts were recorded for this clonotype. The chain combines TRBV10-3 with TRBJ2-1; D remains unclear. The germline V gene has CDR1 ENHRY and CDR2 SYGVKD. This CDR3 region has 15 residues. Trimming took 0 bases from V and 5 from J, leaving 11 bases between them. The CDR3 bases are TGTGCCATCAGTGAGTCGATGAGTTTGGACAATGAGCAGTTCTTC. Protein: CAISESMSLDNEQFF.